Listed here are 29 T cell receptor beta chains from one sample, sequenced in a study of T cells after posttransplantation cyclophosphamide. The naive gate required viable CD3+CD4+ or CD3+CD8+ cells with CCR7+CD45RA+CD45RO-CD95-CD27+CD28+ phenotype. The assay was immunoSEQ multiplex PCR, and TCRdb's table has in-frame clones only and misses some. The profile shows 31,000 or so clones, under 95% of them singletons. Sequencing input: naive CD4+ T cells sorted from PBMCs. The receptors stem from an older woman in good health, CMV-negative, and a related stem cell transplant donor.

J is TRBJ2-3 and V is TRBV27; TRBD1 aligns across 7 bases. J was trimmed by 6 bases and V by 2 bases; bases with no gene match: 2. Germline values: CDR1 MNHEY, CDR2 SMNVEV (reference sequence). CDR3 length equals 13 residues. DNA of the CDR3: TGTGCCAGCAGTTTAGACAGGGAGGATACGCAGTATTTT. This codes for CASSLDREDTQYF.

This chain links TRBV7-9 with TRBJ1-2; D perhaps matches TRBD1 (6 bases). The germline V gene encodes CDR1 SEHNR and CDR2 FQNEAQ (reference sequence). The CDR3 contains 15 residues. V was clipped by 1 base and J by 7 bases, with 16 bases between them. The CDR3 nucleotides read TGTGCCAGCAGCTTAGTAGGGGGGGCGCCTGCTGGCTACACCTTC. Protein: CASSLVGGAPAGYTF.

The chain employs TRBV5-4 and TRBJ1-2; 8 nucleotides align to TRBD1. This CDR3 spans 14 amino acids. V lost 2 bases to trimming and J lost 2 bases; unmatched junction nucleotides: 2. Germline V gene lookup returns CDR1 SGHNT and CDR2 YYREEE (reference sequence). CDR3 sequence: CASSFPGGNYGYTF. DNA of the CDR3: TGTGCCAGCAGCTTTCCAGGGGGCAACTATGGCTACACCTTC.

This rearrangement joins TRBV18 to TRBJ2-3; 8 nucleotides line up with TRBD2. Looked up from germline, CDR1 is KGHSH and CDR2 is LQKENI. V was pared by 4 bases and J by 8 bases, with 11 bases of the junction left unmatched. The CDR3 runs 15 residues. The CDR3 DNA reads as TGTGCCAGCTCACTGTTCGGGACTAGGGAAGGTACGCAGTATTTT. Its protein product is CASSLFGTREGTQYF.

This chain uses TRBV9 with TRBJ1-1, with unresolved D. With 4 bases removed from V and 4 bases from J, the gap between germline ends came to 20 bases. CDR3 length equals 16 residues. Germline loops: CDR1 SGDLS, CDR2 YYNGEE. CDR3 in amino acids: CASSRLPDRPGTEAFF. The DNA of the CDR3 is TGTGCCAGCAGCCGACTGCCAGACCGCCCGGGCACTGAAGCTTTCTTT.

This clone was detected once. The CDR3 DNA is TGCGCCAGCAGCCGTTCCTTTCGACAGGGGGCCCCAGATACGCAGTATTTT. This codes for CASSRSFRQGAPDTQYF. The chain links TRBV5-1 to TRBJ2-3, with 10 bases fitting TRBD1. The CDR3 contains 17 residues. With V trimmed by 4 bases and J by 4 bases, 12 bases remained unmatched. Germline loops: CDR1 SGHRS, CDR2 YFSETQ.

This clone has a single count. The chain uses TRBV7-3 and TRBJ2-7; D perhaps matches TRBD1 (5 bases). The V and J ends lost 0 bases and 3 bases respectively, with 15 bases between them. Germline CDR1 is SGHTA and CDR2 is FQGTGA. The CDR3 has 16 residues. This CDR3 reads CASSLTRTSLVYEQYF. Here the CDR3 DNA reads TGTGCCAGCAGCTTAACTCGGACAAGCTTGGTCTACGAGCAGTACTTC.

Only one count was recorded for this clone. Germline is not matched at one junction end, which may reflect a read error. In the same sample, other DNA sequences code for this CDR3. The chain carries TRBV18 and TRBJ1-6; D possibly corresponds to TRBD1 (6 bases). The CDR3 is 14 residues long. CDR1 is KGHSH, CDR2 LQKENI, per germline. Here the CDR3 DNA reads TGTGCCAGCTCACCGGAGAGGGGGAATTCCCCCCTCCACTTT. It translates to CASSPERGNSPLHF.

The chain couples TRBV5-1 to TRBJ2-3; 9 nucleotides agree with TRBD2. The CDR3 totals 16 residues. Germline CDR1 is SGHRS and CDR2 is YFSETQ. The V and J ends lost 0 bases and 0 bases, in that order; junction bases with no gene match: 2. This chain's CDR3 is CASSLGLAVSTDTQYF. The CDR3 nucleotides are TGCGCCAGCAGCTTGGGACTAGCGGTAAGCACAGATACGCAGTATTTT.

There are a few counts of this clone. V gene TRBV2 combines with J gene TRBJ2-7; 8 nucleotides match TRBD1. V lost 5 bases, J lost 3 bases, and 6 bases stayed unmatched. Germline CDR1 reads SNHLY; CDR2 reads FYNNEI. The CDR3 is 14 residues long. CDR3 in DNA: TGTGCCAGCAGTCGGACAGGGAATTTCTACGAGCAGTACTTC. It yields the protein CASSRTGNFYEQYF. Based on the CDR3 plus reference TRBV2 and TRBJ2-7, the full variable domain is EPEVTQTPSHQVTQMGQEVILRCVPISNHLYFYWYRQILGQKVEFLVSFYNNEISEKSEIFDDQFSVERPDGSNFTLKIRSTKLEDSAMYFCASSRTGNFYEQYFGPGTRLTVT.

This clone has more than one count but fewer than ten. The V call is TRBV28, the J call TRBJ1-3, with TRBD1 identical over 7 bases. Germline CDR1 MDHEN, CDR2 SYDVKM. CDR3 length: 16 amino acids. V gave up 5 bases and J gave up 2 bases; unmatched junction bases: 9. DNA of the CDR3: TGTGCCAGCAGTCCAGCCGACAGGGCACCTGGAAACACCATATATTTT. This encodes CASSPADRAPGNTIYF.

This clone was seen just once. J is TRBJ2-5 and V is TRBV10-3, with D tentatively TRBD2 (5 bases). Germline CDR1 ENHRY, CDR2 SYGVKD. Trimming took 7 bases from V and 1 from J, leaving 13 bases between them. This CDR3 spans 14 amino acids. The CDR3 reads CAINKKEGQETQYF. CDR3 coding DNA: TGTGCCATCAATAAAAAAGAGGGCCAAGAGACCCAGTACTTC.

This chain links TRBV6-5 with TRBJ1-1, with 8 bases matching TRBD1. The CDR3 is 14 residues long. CDR1 MNHEY and CDR2 SVGAGI come from the germline V gene. The J segment lost 0 bases and the V segment lost 7 bases, leaving 4 bases of the junction unmatched. DNA of the CDR3: TGTGCCAGCACCAAGACAGGGGTGAACACTGAAGCTTTCTTT. This sequence encodes CASTKTGVNTEAFF.

The chain employs TRBV27 and TRBJ1-1; D unclear. V was shortened by 3 bases and J by 11 bases, with 19 bases between the two germline ends. The CDR3 has 14 residues. CDR1 MNHEY and CDR2 SMNVEV come from the germline V gene (reference sequence). The CDR3 DNA follows: TGTGCCAGCAGTTTCCGGAGTTCCCCAGTGGAGGCTTTCTTT. Protein: CASSFRSSPVEAFF.

CDR3 sequence: CASSSQGAGEQYF. The CDR3, as DNA: TGTGCCAGCAGCTCGCAGGGGGCGGGCGAGCAGTACTTC. This sequence joins TRBV11-3 and TRBJ2-7; 8 bases align to TRBD1. CDR1 and CDR2 from the germline V gene are SGHNT and YENEEA. The CDR3 is made up of 13 amino acids. V lost 4 bases, J lost 6 bases, and 5 bases stayed unmatched.

The chain couples TRBV7-2 to TRBJ2-5; 7 bases map to TRBD1. The CDR3 totals 13 residues. After removal of 6 bases from V and 5 bases from J, the junction contained 6 bases not matched to a gene. Germline values: CDR1 SGHTA, CDR2 FQGNSA. The DNA of the CDR3 is TGTGCCAGCAGGGGACAGTTAGGGGAGACCCAGTACTTC. This translates into CASRGQLGETQYF.

The chain carries TRBV6-6 and TRBJ2-7; 8 bases align to TRBD1. In germline, CDR1 is MNHNY, CDR2 SVGAGI (reference sequence). CDR3 size: 14 residues. Unmatched junction bases numbered 12, after V lost 10 bases and J lost 4 bases. Here the CDR3 reads CANLDGQGLYEQYF. CDR3 sequence (DNA): TGTGCCAACTTGGACGGACAGGGACTTTACGAGCAGTACTTC.

The gene calls are TRBV6-1 and TRBJ2-7; 8 nucleotides align to TRBD1. The CDR3 contains 14 residues. From germline, CDR1 is MNHNS and CDR2 SASEGT. The V and J ends lost 5 bases and 2 bases, in that order; junction bases with no gene match: 5. The CDR3 region has the DNA TGTGCCAGCAGTAACCCACAGGGGGCCTACGAGCAGTACTTC. Encoded protein: CASSNPQGAYEQYF.

The chain joins TRBV11-2 to TRBJ1-2, with TRBD1 as a possible D gene (5 bases). The CDR3 loop spans 12 amino acids. Per germline, CDR1 SGHAT and CDR2 FQNNGV. Trimming left V 3 bases short and J 7 bases short, with 9 bases between. CDR3 residues: CASSLQGGGYTF. CDR3 DNA sequence: TGTGCCAGCAGCTTGCAGGGTGGTGGCTACACCTTC.

V gene TRBV28 combines with J gene TRBJ2-5; D possibly corresponds to TRBD1 (6 bases). Gene TRBJ2-7 matches the end of the DNA better, so the J call may be wrong. The CDR3 loop spans 13 amino acids. Germline values: CDR1 MDHEN, CDR2 SYDVKM. CDR3 DNA: TGTGCCAGCAGTAAAGCGGACAGCGCCGAGCAGTACTTC. This gives the protein CASSKADSAEQYF.

The chain has TRBV4-1 and TRBJ1-5; the D is unclear. Germline values: CDR1 MGHRA, CDR2 YSYEKL. Trimming stripped 1 base from V and 7 bases from J, with 20 bases between. The CDR3 is 17 residues long. The CDR3 nucleotides read TGCGCCAGCAGCCAAGCCGTTTACTCGGCCCCCGGGCAGCCCCAGCATTTT. Its protein product is CASSQAVYSAPGQPQHF.

This clone showed up just once. The chain combines TRBV28 with TRBJ1-2; D unresolved. Germline V gene data show CDR1 as MDHEN and CDR2 as SYDVKM. There are 13 residues in the CDR3. Trimming cost V 7 bases and J 1 base, with 10 bases left between them. The CDR3 sequence: CASNSHLNYGYTF. The CDR3 nucleotides are TGTGCCAGCAATTCACACCTTAACTATGGCTACACCTTC.

The chain joins TRBV28 to TRBJ2-7, with a possible D match to TRBD1 (5 bases). The CDR3 is 15 residues long. V gave up 5 bases and J gave up 3 bases, with 17 bases separating them. The germline V gene encodes CDR1 MDHEN and CDR2 SYDVKM. The CDR3, as DNA: TGTGCCAGCAGTCTCAGGGCTTTAGTCCTCTACGAGCAGTACTTC. Its protein is CASSLRALVLYEQYF.

The V and J genes are TRBV9 and TRBJ2-7; 10 bases map to TRBD2. After removal of 0 bases from V and 6 bases from J, the junction contained 9 bases not matched to a gene. The CDR3 totals 16 residues. CDR1 and CDR2 (germline): SGDLS, YYNGEE. The CDR3 DNA reads TGTGCCAGCAGCGTAGGAGCGGGAGGGAGAAGTAGCGAGCAGTACTTC. As protein: CASSVGAGGRSSEQYF.

This clone showed up just a few times. This chain joins TRBV12-2 and TRBJ1-4. TRBV12-2 is reported as a pseudogene. CDR3 size: 17 residues. The CDR3 here is CASRLVGGPHLGEKLFF. The CDR3 coding sequence is TGTGCAAGTCGCTTAGTCGGGGGACCCCATCTCGGTGAAAAACTGTTTTTT.

The V call is TRBV11-3, the J call TRBJ2-3; TRBD2 agrees at 10 bases. V shed 5 bases and J 4 bases; nucleotides not matched to a gene: 9. The CDR3 has 16 residues. CDR1 is SGHNT and CDR2 is YENEEA in the germline V gene. DNA for the CDR3: TGTGCCAGCAGCCTCACCCAGCGGGGGGGTTCAGATACGCAGTATTTT. It translates to CASSLTQRGGSDTQYF. Together with reference TRBV11-3 and TRBJ2-3, the CDR3 gives the full variable domain: EAGVVQSPRYKIIEKKQPVAFWCNPISGHNTLYWYLQNLGQGPELLIRYENEEAVDDSQLPKDRFSAERLKGVDSTLKIQPAELGDSAVYLCASSLTQRGGSDTQYFGPGTRLTVL.

The chain recombines TRBV6-5 with TRBJ1-5; 7 nucleotides align to TRBD1. The J segment lost 7 bases and the V segment lost 5 bases, leaving 5 bases of the junction unmatched. Germline CDR1 MNHEY, CDR2 SVGAGI. The CDR3 sequence is 13 residues long. The chain's CDR3 is CASSPDRDQPQHF. For the CDR3, the DNA is TGTGCCAGCAGTCCCGACAGGGACCAGCCCCAGCATTTT.

The CDR3 is CASSPNVLAGSTDTQYF. The CDR3 DNA reads TGTGCCAGCTCACCAAATGTCCTAGCGGGGAGCACAGATACGCAGTATTTT. This chain uses TRBV18 with TRBJ2-3; 9 nucleotides line up with TRBD2. V was pared by 2 bases and J by 0 bases, with 6 bases of the junction left unmatched. CDR3 size: 17 residues. Germline V gives CDR1 KGHSH, CDR2 LQKENI.

This clone was observed a few times. The rearrangement uses TRBV10-3 and TRBJ1-3, with D maybe TRBD1 (5 bases). Between the trimmed V and J ends, which lost 2 bases and 4 bases, there was a span of 9 bases. Germline assignment: CDR1 ENHRY and CDR2 SYGVKD. The CDR3 extends over 14 amino acids. Here the CDR3 DNA reads TGTGCCATCAGTGAGAACAGGTCCGGAAACACCATATATTTT. As protein: CAISENRSGNTIYF.